Listed here is a single T cell receptor beta chain. From germline, CDR1 is GTSNPN and CDR2 SVGIG (reference sequence). The CDR3 spans 14 residues. V shed 5 bases and J 4 bases; nucleotides not matched to a gene: 8. This entry belongs to a study of CD8 T cells in Susac syndrome. Random-hexamer reverse transcription was applied to roughly 0.5 to 1 ug RNA. Each CDR3 protein gets one entry after TCRdb re-called the immunoSEQ multiplex PCR reads with MiXCR. This sample yields around 80,000 distinct CDR3 sequences, of which around 94% are seen a single time; over 0.45% belongs to the top ten. The sample was CD8+ T cells from PBMCs. The receptor was derived from a human donor with Susac syndrome. The rearrangement links TRBV30 to TRBJ2-1; 7 nucleotides agree with TRBD1. Here the CDR3 reads CAWGQGQIYNEQFF. The CDR3 bases are TGTGCCTGGGGTCAGGGACAGATTTACAATGAGCAGTTCTTC.